A selection of T cell receptor beta chains follows, all from one sample in a study of blood T cell repertoires in COVID-19. Profiling relied on immunoSEQ multiplex PCR, and the TCRdb table lists in-frame clones only, not all of them. The sample contains about 220,000 clones, 75% to 85% of which appear only once. The sequencing input was peripheral blood. These receptors came from a woman aged 70-85 years with COVID-19, enrolled during active disease. Both conserved end residues are part of each CDR3. Each record gives: clone size, J gene, V gene, D gene, CDR3 protein, CDR3 DNA. The D gene is left open where the match is weak. Not all rows give a size; the values are once, few, many and, for expanded clones, a class.

>once|TRBJ1-5|TRBV9|TRBD1
CASSATGSRQPQHF
TGTGCCAGCAGCGCGACAGGGAGTAGACAGCCCCAGCATTTT
>NA|TRBJ2-7|TRBV24-1|NA
CATSDSRAGEQYF
TGTGCCACCAGTGATTCTAGGGCGGGGGAGCAGTACTTC
>NA|TRBJ2-5|TRBV11-2|TRBD2
CASSPLGGLAGVRIETQYF
TGTGCCAGCAGCCCCCTCGGGGGTCTAGCGGGAGTTCGTATAGAGACCCAGTACTTC
>NA|TRBJ2-1|TRBV5-1|TRBD1
CASSWGQLTYNEQFF
TGCGCCAGCAGCTGGGGACAGCTTACTTACAATGAGCAGTTCTTC
>NA|TRBJ1-2|TRBV5-1|NA
CASSGEPTPDYGYTF
TGCGCCAGCAGCGGAGAACCTACCCCGGACTATGGCTACACCTTC
>NA|TRBJ1-1|TRBV28|NA
CASSYLTQNTEAFF
TGTGCCAGCAGTTACTTGACTCAGAACACTGAAGCTTTCTTT
>NA|TRBJ2-1|TRBV9|NA
CASSPPGLDYNEQFF
TGTGCCAGCAGCCCTCCGGGACTTGACTACAATGAGCAGTTCTTC
>NA|TRBJ1-2|TRBV4-1|NA
CASSQETAAAYGYTF
TGCGCCAGCAGCCAGGAGACAGCCGCTGCCTATGGCTACACCTTC
>few|TRBJ1-2|TRBV24-1|TRBD1
CATSASGGGRYTF
TGTGCCACCAGTGCATCAGGGGGCGGTCGCTACACCTTC
>NA|TRBJ1-4|TRBV4-3|TRBD1
CASSQEGGSDEKLFF
TGCGCCAGCAGCCAAGAAGGGGGCTCAGATGAAAAACTGTTTTTT
>NA|TRBJ1-1|TRBV6-2/TRBV6-3|TRBD1
CASRPPGQATEAFF
TGTGCCAGCAGGCCTCCGGGACAGGCTACTGAAGCTTTCTTT
>once|TRBJ1-4|TRBV19|NA
CASSIRTTNEKLFF
TGTGCCAGTAGTATCAGAACAACTAATGAAAAACTGTTTTTT
>NA|TRBJ1-1|TRBV5-1|NA
CASSHLAEAFF
TGCGCCAGCAGCCACTTAGCAGAAGCTTTCTTT
>NA|TRBJ2-1|TRBV10-3|NA
CATLGSSYNEQFF
TGTGCCACCCTTGGGAGCTCCTACAATGAGCAGTTCTTC
>many|TRBJ2-7|TRBV2|NA
CASSDLTVQVEQYF
TGTGCCAGCAGTGATCTGACAGTCCAAGTAGAGCAGTACTTC
>NA|TRBJ1-5|TRBV28|NA
CASSPGGGRGNQPQHF
TGTGCCAGCAGTCCTGGGGGGGGTAGGGGAAATCAGCCCCAGCATTTT
>few|TRBJ1-3|TRBV2|NA
CASSGERFSGNTIYF
TGTGCCAGCAGTGGGGAGCGCTTCTCTGGAAACACCATATATTTT
>once|TRBJ2-7|TRBV6-5|NA
CASSYSTGRTYEQYF
TGTGCCAGCAGTTACTCGACAGGGAGGACCTACGAGCAGTACTTC
>NA|TRBJ1-3|TRBV28|NA
CASSLFPQGHISGNTIYF
TGTGCCAGCAGTTTATTCCCCCAGGGACATATTTCTGGAAACACCATATATTTT
>NA|TRBJ2-5|TRBV28|TRBD1
CASSLGWTGQGTQYF
TGTGCCAGCAGTTTGGGGTGGACAGGCCAAGGAACCCAGTACTTC
>NA|TRBJ2-7|TRBV10-3|TRBD1
CAISAGQGYGSYEQYF
TGTGCCATCAGTGCTGGACAGGGGTACGGCTCCTACGAGCAGTACTTC
>NA|TRBJ2-5|TRBV9|NA
CASSPSIGDYQETQYF
TGTGCCAGCAGCCCATCAATCGGGGACTACCAAGAGACCCAGTACTTC
>NA|TRBJ2-1|TRBV19|TRBD2
CASSTRLAGAYGNEQFF
TGTGCCAGTAGTACCCGACTAGCGGGGGCGTATGGCAATGAGCAGTTCTTC
>NA|TRBJ2-3|TRBV7-2|NA
CASSQGGGSDTQYF
TGTGCCAGCAGCCAAGGGGGAGGGTCAGATACGCAGTATTTT
>NA|TRBJ2-7|TRBV28|TRBD1
CASSLLGQYEQYF
TGTGCCAGCAGCTTATTGGGACAGTACGAGCAGTACTTC
>NA|TRBJ1-1|TRBV7-6|TRBD1
CASSLKGVGQGNPNTEAFF
TGTGCCAGCAGCTTAAAAGGGGTGGGACAGGGAAACCCGAACACTGAAGCTTTCTTT
>NA|TRBJ2-2|TRBV7-2|TRBD2
CASSLRLAYGTGELFF
TGTGCCAGCAGCCTACGACTAGCGTATGGGACCGGGGAGCTGTTTTTT
>NA|TRBJ1-2|TRBV27|TRBD1
CASSSPGQGFYGYTF
TGTGCCAGCAGTTCTCCGGGACAGGGTTTTTATGGCTACACCTTC
>NA|TRBJ2-1|TRBV19|NA
CASSIDEGGGQVFF
TGTGCCAGTAGTATAGATGAGGGGGGAGGGCAAGTGTTCTTC
>NA|TRBJ2-5|TRBV2|NA
CASSGTGVETQYF
TGTGCCAGCAGTGGGACCGGGGTAGAGACCCAGTACTTC
>NA|TRBJ1-5|TRBV2|NA
CASSLQGGNQPQHF
TGTGCCAGCAGTTTACAGGGCGGCAATCAGCCCCAGCATTTT
>NA|TRBJ1-1|TRBV9|NA
CASSVEAGGNTEAFF
TGTGCCAGCAGCGTAGAGGCGGGAGGGAACACTGAAGCTTTCTTT
>NA|TRBJ2-7|TRBV6-1|NA
CASSEQGGYEQYF
TGTGCCAGCAGTGAACAGGGTGGCTACGAGCAGTACTTC
>once|TRBJ2-2|TRBV19|TRBD2
CASTPIAGGRGELFF
TGTGCCAGTACCCCTATAGCGGGAGGCCGTGGGGAGCTGTTTTTT
>NA|TRBJ2-2|TRBV5-8|NA
CASSFQYTGELFF
TGTGCCAGCAGTTTTCAATACACCGGGGAGCTGTTTTTT